One and the same sample provided the 27 T cell receptor beta chains below, sequenced in a study of blood T cell repertoires in COVID-19. TCRdb keeps only in-frame clones here, not all; method: immunoSEQ multiplex PCR. Among under 350,000 clones listed, 80% to 90% were seen once. Sequenced sample: peripheral blood. These TCRs come from a woman between 65 and 79 years old with acute or convalescent COVID-19.

The chain links TRBV27 to TRBJ2-7; the match to TRBD2 covers 9 bases. Unmatched junction bases numbered 20, after V lost 9 bases and J lost 2 bases. This CDR3 region has 18 residues. Germline V gene data show CDR1 as MNHEY and CDR2 as SMNVEV (reference sequence). The CDR3 DNA reads as TGTGCCAGTTTAAGGTCCCCCCCGGAGCGGGGGGCCACCTACGAGCAGTACTTC. Encoded protein: CASLRSPPERGATYEQYF.

This clone occurred a few times. The rearrangement uses TRBV30 and TRBJ1-3, with TRBD1 as a possible D gene (6 bases). The CDR3 extends over 12 amino acids. The germline V and J ends were trimmed by 7 bases and 1 base, with 8 bases remaining between them. Germline CDR1 is GTSNPN and CDR2 is SVGIG (reference sequence). The CDR3 sequence: CASQGSGNTIYF. The CDR3, as DNA: TGTGCCTCACAGGGTTCTGGAAACACCATATATTTT. Drawing the rest from reference TRBV30 and TRBJ1-3, the complete variable domain is SQTIHQWPATLVQPVGSPLSLECTVEGTSNPNLYWYRQAAGRGLQLLFYSVGIGQISSEVPQNLSASRPQDRQFILSSKKLLLSDSGFYLCASQGSGNTIYFGEGSWLTVV.

V usage is TRBV7-9 and J usage is TRBJ2-5, with TRBD1 as a possible D gene (5 bases). V shed 1 base and J shed 4 bases, with 10 bases lying between them. CDR3 length: 14 residues. The germline CDR1 and CDR2 sequences are SEHNR and FQNEAQ (reference sequence). The CDR3 DNA is TGTGCCAGCAGCTTAGGACCAGGGCGAGAGACCCAGTACTTC. Its protein product is CASSLGPGRETQYF.

The chain recombines TRBV4-1 with TRBJ1-2; 8 bases line up with TRBD1. Germline trimming cut 2 bases from V and 5 bases from J; bases unmatched to any gene: 10. Germline CDR1 reads MGHRA; CDR2 reads YSYEKL. The CDR3 has 16 residues. The CDR3 loop is CASSQHDSTGVYGYTF. The CDR3 nucleotides read TGCGCCAGCAGCCAACATGACTCGACAGGGGTATATGGCTACACCTTC.

The V call is TRBV10-3, the J call TRBJ1-3, with a tentative D call TRBD1 (5 bases). Deletions cut 3 bases from V and 2 bases from J, with 11 bases between. This CDR3 region has 15 residues. Germline lookup yields CDR1 ENHRY and CDR2 SYGVKD. The CDR3 loop reads CAISDAAGTGNTIYF. The CDR3 nucleotides read TGTGCCATCAGTGATGCCGCAGGGACTGGAAACACCATATATTTT.

The chain links TRBV9 to TRBJ1-2; 8 nucleotides align to TRBD1. Unmatched junction bases numbered 17, after V lost 3 bases and J lost 7 bases. CDR1 and CDR2 from the germline V gene are SGDLS and YYNGEE. This CDR3 has 17 amino acids. This CDR3 reads CASSARQGRMVAGGYTF. The DNA of the CDR3 is TGTGCCAGCAGCGCCCGACAGGGGCGTATGGTGGCCGGTGGCTACACCTTC.

This chain connects TRBV5-4 to TRBJ2-4; 7 nucleotides align to TRBD2. The ends lost 3 bases at V and 4 bases at J; junction bases unmatched: 10. Germline values: CDR1 SGHNT, CDR2 YYREEE (reference sequence). The CDR3 has 16 amino acids. In nucleotides, the CDR3 is TGTGCCAGCAGCTCCGGACCGGGACTATCGAAAAACATTCAGTACTTC. Protein product: CASSSGPGLSKNIQYF.

The V gene is TRBV28, the J gene TRBJ1-6, with 7 bases lining up with TRBD1. CDR1 and CDR2 (germline): MDHEN, SYDVKM. Trimming removed 11 bases from V and 5 bases from J; junction bases left unmatched: 6. CDR3 length equals 13 residues. CDR3 sequence (DNA): TGTGCCTGTCGGGACAGCCATAATTCACCCCTCCACTTT. This encodes CACRDSHNSPLHF.

This chain links TRBV5-4 with TRBJ1-2, with TRBD1 identical over 7 bases. The CDR3 runs 14 residues. V lost 4 bases to trimming and J lost 7 bases; unmatched junction nucleotides: 10. Germline-derived CDR1 and CDR2 are SGHNT and YYREEE (reference sequence). CDR3 amino acids: CASSPGQAASGYTF. Here the CDR3 DNA reads TGTGCCAGCAGCCCTGGACAGGCGGCGAGTGGCTACACCTTC.

This sequence joins TRBV5-4 and TRBJ2-5; 9 bases agree with TRBD1. This CDR3 has 16 amino acids. The germline CDR1 and CDR2 sequences are SGHNT and YYREEE (reference sequence). Trimming at V came to 4 bases and at J to 4 bases, leaving 11 bases not matched to a gene. DNA of the CDR3: TGTGCCAGCAGCCCAAATAGACAGGGGGTTGGAGAGACCCAGTACTTC. Its translation: CASSPNRQGVGETQYF.

The chain recombines TRBV19 with TRBJ2-3; 11 bases match TRBD2. CDR1 LNHDA and CDR2 SQIVND come from the germline V gene (reference sequence). CDR3 length: 15 residues. V lost 4 bases, J lost 1 base, and 1 base stayed unmatched. The CDR3 here is CASSRGLAGTDTQYF. The CDR3 DNA follows: TGTGCCAGTAGTAGGGGACTAGCGGGCACAGATACGCAGTATTTT.

The chain combines TRBV3-1 (or the pseudogene TRBV3-2) with TRBJ1-2, with D possibly being TRBD1 (5 bases). From germline, CDR1 is LGHDT and CDR2 YNNKEL (reference sequence). This CDR3 comprises 13 residues. V gave up 4 bases and J gave up 3 bases, with 9 bases separating them. DNA of the CDR3: TGTGCCAGCAGCCGAGCCAGGGACTATGGCTACACCTTC. The encoded protein is CASSRARDYGYTF.

J is TRBJ2-3 and V is TRBV11-2; 7 nucleotides align to TRBD1. V dropped 4 bases and J dropped 1; count of bases not matched to a gene: 8. CDR1 SGHAT and CDR2 FQNNGV come from the germline V gene. The CDR3 has 16 amino acids. CDR3 DNA sequence: TGTGCCAGCAGCTCCCGACAGGGCTCGGGCACAGATACGCAGTATTTT. It specifies CASSSRQGSGTDTQYF.

V and J are TRBV7-9 and TRBJ1-2, with D perhaps TRBD1 (5 bases). Germline V gene sequence: CDR1 SEHNR, CDR2 FQNEAQ (reference sequence). There are 15 residues in the CDR3. Trimming left V 2 bases short and J 7 bases short, with 17 bases between. In DNA, the CDR3 is TGTGCCAGCAGCTTATTTCTGGGGGGAAACCGTGGCTACACCTTC. It is translated as CASSLFLGGNRGYTF.

The chain uses TRBV5-1 and TRBJ2-5, with TRBD2 matching over 13 bases. Germline V gives CDR1 SGHRS, CDR2 YFSETQ. The CDR3 has 16 residues. V lost 5 bases to trimming and J lost 1 base; unmatched junction nucleotides: 5. This CDR3 is CASRGGTSGVQETQYF. CDR3 in DNA: TGCGCCAGCAGGGGTGGGACTAGCGGGGTCCAAGAGACCCAGTACTTC.

V is TRBV18 and J is TRBJ1-6, with 9 nucleotides matching TRBD1. Trimming cost V 6 bases and J 7 bases; bases outside gene matches: 10. This CDR3 is 16 amino acids long. Germline V gene data show CDR1 as KGHSH and CDR2 as LQKENI. Written as DNA, the CDR3 is TGTGCCAGCTCTACCAGAGGGACAGGGCGAAATTCACCCCTCCACTTT. Protein sequence: CASSTRGTGRNSPLHF. The entire variable domain, with the rest obtained from reference TRBV18 and TRBJ1-6, is as follows: NAGVMQNPRHLVRRRGQEARLRCSPMKGHSHVYWYRQLPEEGLKFMVYLQKENIIDESGMPKERFSAEFPKEGPSILRIQQVVRGDSAAYFCASSTRGTGRNSPLHFGNGTRLTVT.

This chain uses TRBV30 with TRBJ1-6, with 8 positions matching TRBD1. The CDR3 extends over 13 amino acids. Trimming cost V 4 bases and J 10 bases; bases outside gene matches: 6. In germline, CDR1 is GTSNPN, CDR2 SVGIG (reference sequence). CDR3 residues: CAWTTGGKSPLHF. The CDR3 DNA follows: TGTGCCTGGACCACAGGGGGGAAGTCACCCCTCCACTTT.

This clone turned up a few times. V gene TRBV2 combines with J gene TRBJ1-1; possibly TRBD1 for D (5 bases). CDR1 and CDR2 from the germline V gene are SNHLY and FYNNEI. This CDR3 region has 16 residues. Trimming stripped 4 bases from V and 2 bases from J, with 17 bases between. The CDR3 region has the DNA TGTGCCAGCAGTGCGGGAGGGCAGGGCTTAAACACTGAAGCTTTCTTT. It yields the protein CASSAGGQGLNTEAFF.

J is TRBJ1-2 and V is TRBV2, with no clear D. Trimming cost V 0 bases and J 1 base, with 3 bases left between them. The germline V gene encodes CDR1 SNHLY and CDR2 FYNNEI. This CDR3 region has 13 residues. The CDR3 loop reads CASSEALNYGYTF. The CDR3 DNA is TGTGCCAGCAGTGAAGCCCTTAACTATGGCTACACCTTC.

This rearrangement joins TRBV5-1 to TRBJ1-1, with a weak D call TRBD1 (6 bases). The CDR3 spans 15 residues. CDR1 and CDR2 (germline): SGHRS, YFSETQ. Trimming left V 2 bases short and J 2 bases short, with 13 bases between. The CDR3 loop reads CASSFWQGLNTEAFF. In DNA, the CDR3 is TGCGCCAGCAGCTTCTGGCAGGGGCTTAACACTGAAGCTTTCTTT.

The rearrangement links TRBV7-2 to TRBJ1-2, with a possible D match to TRBD1 (6 bases). The V gene's germline CDR1 is SGHTA and CDR2 FQGNSA. The V gene lost 5 bases and the J gene lost 5 bases, with 12 bases spanning the gap. The CDR3 has 13 amino acids. In DNA, the CDR3 is TGTGCCAGCAGCCTGGACAGAAAATATGGCTACACCTTC. Residues: CASSLDRKYGYTF.

Turning to this clone: One end of the junction does not line up with germline, which may come from a read error. The chain combines TRBV14 with TRBJ2-6, with D tentatively TRBD1 (5 bases). The CDR3 is 12 amino acids. Germline loops: CDR1 SGHDN, CDR2 FVKESK. In nucleotides, the CDR3 is TGTGCCAGCAGCCATGGGGCTAACGTCCTGACTTTC. Its protein is CASSHGANVLTF. The whole variable domain, filled in from reference TRBV14 and TRBJ2-6, reads EAGVTQFPSHSVIEKGQTVTLRCDPISGHDNLYWYRRVMGKEIKFLLHFVKESKQDESGMPNNRFLAERTGGTYSTLKVQPAELEDSGVYFCASSHGANVLTFGAGSRLTVL.

The V gene is TRBV12-5, the J gene TRBJ1-1, with D possibly being TRBD1 (5 bases). Germline-derived CDR1 and CDR2 are LGHNT and FRNRAP. V was shortened by 1 base and J by 8 bases, with 11 bases between the two germline ends. The CDR3 spans 13 residues. The chain's CDR3 is CASGLEGVSEAFF. The CDR3 coding sequence is TGTGCTAGTGGTTTGGAAGGGGTTTCGGAAGCTTTCTTT.

This rearrangement joins TRBV7-9 to TRBJ1-1, with D uncertain. Germline V gene data show CDR1 as SEHNR and CDR2 as FQNEAQ (reference sequence). This CDR3 has 14 amino acids. V lost 1 base and J lost 6, with 12 bases in between. CDR3 coding DNA: TGTGCCAGCAGCTTAGGGGGAGTAGCACCTGAAGCTTTCTTT. It encodes CASSLGGVAPEAFF. The full variable domain, with the rest looked up from reference TRBV7-9 and TRBJ1-1, is DTGVSQNPRHKITKRGQNVTFRCDPISEHNRLYWYRQTLGQGPEFLTYFQNEAQLEKSRLLSDRFSAERPKGSFSTLEIQRTEQGDSAMYLCASSLGGVAPEAFFGQGTRLTVV.

This chain uses TRBV2 with TRBJ2-5; 14 nucleotides match TRBD2. The CDR3 consists of 15 residues. Trimming cost V 6 bases and J 4 bases; bases outside gene matches: 4. CDR1 and CDR2 (germline): SNHLY, FYNNEI. The CDR3 sequence is CASRDGLAGGETQYF. CDR3 DNA sequence: TGTGCCAGCAGGGACGGACTAGCGGGGGGAGAGACCCAGTACTTC.

V is TRBV7-5 and J is TRBJ1-4. TRBV7-5 is reported as a pseudogene. The CDR3 is made up of 16 amino acids. This CDR3 is CVRSLTPETTNEKLFF. CDR3 DNA: TGTGTCAGAAGCTTGACCCCCGAGACTACTAATGAAAAACTGTTTTTT.

V usage is TRBV5-1 and J usage is TRBJ2-5, with 8 bases that match TRBD2. Germline loops: CDR1 SGHRS, CDR2 YFSETQ. The V gene end was trimmed by 7 bases and the J gene end by 0 bases; junction bases not matched to a gene: 11. The length of the CDR3 is 16 residues. CDR3 protein: CASGQRGSGYQETQYF. As DNA, the CDR3 is TGCGCCAGCGGCCAGCGGGGGAGCGGGTACCAAGAGACCCAGTACTTC.